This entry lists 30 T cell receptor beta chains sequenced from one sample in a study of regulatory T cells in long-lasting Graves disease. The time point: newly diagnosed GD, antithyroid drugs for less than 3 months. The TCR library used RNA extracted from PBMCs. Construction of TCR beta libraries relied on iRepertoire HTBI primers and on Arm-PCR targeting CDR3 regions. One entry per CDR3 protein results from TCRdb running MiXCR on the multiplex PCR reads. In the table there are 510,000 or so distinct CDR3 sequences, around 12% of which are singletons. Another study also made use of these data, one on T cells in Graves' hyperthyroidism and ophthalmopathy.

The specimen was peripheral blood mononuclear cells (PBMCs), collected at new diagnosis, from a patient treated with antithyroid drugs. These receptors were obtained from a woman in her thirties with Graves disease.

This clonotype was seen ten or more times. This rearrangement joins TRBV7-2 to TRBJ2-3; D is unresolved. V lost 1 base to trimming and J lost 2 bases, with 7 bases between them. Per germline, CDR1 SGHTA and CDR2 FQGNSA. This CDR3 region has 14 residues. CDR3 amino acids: CASSLVTTTDTQYF. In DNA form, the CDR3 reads TGTGCCAGCAGCTTAGTAACAACCACAGATACGCAGTATTTT.

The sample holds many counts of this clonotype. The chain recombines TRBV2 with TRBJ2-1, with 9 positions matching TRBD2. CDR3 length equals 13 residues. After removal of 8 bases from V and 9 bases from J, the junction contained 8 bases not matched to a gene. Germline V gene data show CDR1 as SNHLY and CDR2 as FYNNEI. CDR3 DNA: TGTGCCAGCGACACCGGGACTAGCACTGAGCAGTTCTTC. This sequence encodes CASDTGTSTEQFF.

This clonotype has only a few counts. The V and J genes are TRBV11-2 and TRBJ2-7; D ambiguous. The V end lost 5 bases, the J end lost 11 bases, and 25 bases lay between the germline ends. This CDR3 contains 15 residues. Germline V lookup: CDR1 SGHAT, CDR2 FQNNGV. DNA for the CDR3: TGTGCCAGCAGCGAACCGAAAAACTTGGAGTCGCAGAAGTACTTC. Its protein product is CASSEPKNLESQKYF.

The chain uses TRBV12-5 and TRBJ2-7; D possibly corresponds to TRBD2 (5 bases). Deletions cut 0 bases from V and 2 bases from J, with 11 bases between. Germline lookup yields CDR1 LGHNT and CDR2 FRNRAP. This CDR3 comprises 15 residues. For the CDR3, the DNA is TGTGCTAGTGGTTTGGTACTAGGCAGACCCTACGAGCAGTACTTC. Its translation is CASGLVLGRPYEQYF.

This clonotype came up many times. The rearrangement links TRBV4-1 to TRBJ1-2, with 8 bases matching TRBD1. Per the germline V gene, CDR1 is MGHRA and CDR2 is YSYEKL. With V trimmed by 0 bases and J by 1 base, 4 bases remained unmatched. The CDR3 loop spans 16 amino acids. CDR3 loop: CASSQDDRGFNYGYTF. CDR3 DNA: TGCGCCAGCAGCCAAGATGACAGGGGCTTTAACTATGGCTACACCTTC.

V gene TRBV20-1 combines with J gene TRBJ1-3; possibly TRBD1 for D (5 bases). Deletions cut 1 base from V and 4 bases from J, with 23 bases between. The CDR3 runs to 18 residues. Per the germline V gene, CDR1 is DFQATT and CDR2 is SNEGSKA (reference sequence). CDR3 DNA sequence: TGCAGTGCTAGAGGGGACGGTCGGCATTCGACCCCCGGAAACACCATATATTTT. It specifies CSARGDGRHSTPGNTIYF.

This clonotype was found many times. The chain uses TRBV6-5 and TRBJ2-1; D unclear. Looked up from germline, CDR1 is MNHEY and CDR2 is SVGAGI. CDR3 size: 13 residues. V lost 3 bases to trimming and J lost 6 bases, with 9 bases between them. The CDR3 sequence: CASSYWSSNEQFF. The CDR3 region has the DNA TGTGCCAGCAGTTATTGGTCGAGCAATGAGCAGTTCTTC.

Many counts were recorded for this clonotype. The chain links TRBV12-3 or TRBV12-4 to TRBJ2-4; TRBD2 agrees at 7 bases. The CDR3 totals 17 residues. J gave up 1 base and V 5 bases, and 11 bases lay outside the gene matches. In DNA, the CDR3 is TGTGCCAGCAGTAAGGGACTACAGCCAGGGGCCAAAAACATTCAGTACTTC. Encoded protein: CASSKGLQPGAKNIQYF.

Written as DNA, the CDR3 is TGTGCCAGCAGTTTCGGAGGACGGAAGGTTGAAAAACTGTTTTTT. Residues: CASSFGGRKVEKLFF. J is TRBJ1-4 and V is TRBV28; D gene uncertain. The CDR3 contains 15 residues. Germline V gene data show CDR1 as MDHEN and CDR2 as SYDVKM. The V and J ends lost 3 bases and 7 bases respectively, with 15 bases between them.

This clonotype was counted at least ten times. The CDR3 coding sequence is TGTGCCAGCAGTTCCTCAGGAGCTCTTCAGTTCTTC. Its translation: CASSSSGALQFF. The chain is built from TRBV27 and TRBJ2-1; D not resolved. V lost 4 bases and J lost 13, with 14 bases in between. This CDR3 is built from 12 residues. Germline V gene sequence: CDR1 MNHEY, CDR2 SMNVEV (reference sequence).

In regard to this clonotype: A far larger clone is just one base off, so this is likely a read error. The CDR3 protein is CTSSQGIETIQETQYF. The CDR3 DNA follows: TGTACCAGCAGCCAAGGAATTGAGACCATCCAAGAGACCCAGTACTTC. V is TRBV3-1 and J is TRBJ2-1, with D uncertain. Gene TRBJ2-5 matches the end of the DNA better, so the J call may be wrong. The CDR3 totals 16 residues. CDR1 and CDR2 (germline): LGHDT, YNNKEL (reference sequence).

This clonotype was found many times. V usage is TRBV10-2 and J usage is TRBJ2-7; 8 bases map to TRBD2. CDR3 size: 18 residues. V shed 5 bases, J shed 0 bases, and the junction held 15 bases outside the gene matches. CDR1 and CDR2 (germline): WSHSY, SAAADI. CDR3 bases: TGCGCCAGCAGTACTCAGGTCCTACCGGGAGGGCCCTCCTACGAGCAGTACTTC. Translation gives CASSTQVLPGGPSYEQYF.

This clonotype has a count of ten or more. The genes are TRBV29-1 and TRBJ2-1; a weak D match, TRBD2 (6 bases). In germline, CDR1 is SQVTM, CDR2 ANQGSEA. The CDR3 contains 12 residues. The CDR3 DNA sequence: TGCAACGCCGGGGAGGTAAATAATGAGCAGTTCTTC. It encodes CNAGEVNNEQFF.

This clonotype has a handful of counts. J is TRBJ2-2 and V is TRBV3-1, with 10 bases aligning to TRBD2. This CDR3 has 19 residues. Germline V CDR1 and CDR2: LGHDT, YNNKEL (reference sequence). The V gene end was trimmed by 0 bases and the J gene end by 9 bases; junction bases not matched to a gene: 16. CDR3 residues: CASSQDSSSGGTLPRELFF. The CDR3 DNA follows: TGTGCCAGCAGCCAAGATAGCAGTAGCGGGGGGACCCTCCCCCGGGAGCTGTTTTTT.

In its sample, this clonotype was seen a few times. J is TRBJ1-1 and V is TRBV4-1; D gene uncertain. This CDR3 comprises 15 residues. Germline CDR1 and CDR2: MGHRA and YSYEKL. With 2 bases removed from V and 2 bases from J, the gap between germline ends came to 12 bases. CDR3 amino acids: CASSQFAAGNTEAFF. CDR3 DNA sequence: TGCGCCAGCAGCCAATTCGCTGCGGGTAACACTGAAGCTTTCTTT.

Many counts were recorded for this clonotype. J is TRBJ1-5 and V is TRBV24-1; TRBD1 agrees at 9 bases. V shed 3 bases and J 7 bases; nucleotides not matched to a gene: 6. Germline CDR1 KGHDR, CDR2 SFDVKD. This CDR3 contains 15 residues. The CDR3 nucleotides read TGTGCCACCAGTGATACAGGGGGCCCGGGGCAGCCCCAGCATTTT. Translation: CATSDTGGPGQPQHF.

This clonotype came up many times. The DNA for the CDR3 is TGTGCCAGCAGTGAAATAGGACAGGGGTACGAGCAGTACTTC. This gives the protein CASSEIGQGYEQYF. V gene TRBV2 combines with J gene TRBJ2-7; the match to TRBD1 covers 9 bases. CDR1 is SNHLY and CDR2 is FYNNEI in the germline V gene. Losses at the gene ends were 2 bases for V and 4 bases for J; bases not matched to a gene: 3. This CDR3 has 14 residues.

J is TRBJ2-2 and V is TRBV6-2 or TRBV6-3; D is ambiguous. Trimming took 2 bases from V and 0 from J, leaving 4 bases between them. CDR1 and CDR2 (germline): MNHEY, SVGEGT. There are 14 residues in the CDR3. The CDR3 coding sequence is TGTGCCAGCAGTTACACTGCGAACACCGGGGAGCTGTTTTTT. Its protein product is CASSYTANTGELFF.

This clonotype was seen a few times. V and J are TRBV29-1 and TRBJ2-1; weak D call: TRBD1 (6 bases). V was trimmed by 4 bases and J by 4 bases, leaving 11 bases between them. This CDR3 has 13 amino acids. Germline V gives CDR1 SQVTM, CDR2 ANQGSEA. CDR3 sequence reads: CSVAGESYNEQFF. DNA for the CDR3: TGCAGCGTTGCAGGGGAGTCTTACAATGAGCAGTTCTTC.

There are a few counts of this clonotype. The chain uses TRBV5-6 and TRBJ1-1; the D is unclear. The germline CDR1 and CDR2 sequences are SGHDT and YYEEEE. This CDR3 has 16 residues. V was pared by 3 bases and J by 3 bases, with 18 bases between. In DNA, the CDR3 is TGTGCCAGCAGCTCCAAACCGGTGGTCGGGGACACTGAAGCTTTCTTT. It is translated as CASSSKPVVGDTEAFF. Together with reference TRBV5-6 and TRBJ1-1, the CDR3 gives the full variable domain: DAGVTQSPTHLIKTRGQQVTLRCSPKSGHDTVSWYQQALGQGPQFIFQYYEEEERQRGNFPDRFSGHQFPNYSSELNVNALLLGDSALYLCASSSKPVVGDTEAFFGQGTRLTVV.

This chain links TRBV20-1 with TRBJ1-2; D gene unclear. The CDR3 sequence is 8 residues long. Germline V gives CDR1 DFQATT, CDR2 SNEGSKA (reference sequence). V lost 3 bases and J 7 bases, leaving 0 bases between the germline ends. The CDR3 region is CSASGYTF. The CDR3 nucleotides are TGCAGTGCTAGTGGCTACACCTTC.

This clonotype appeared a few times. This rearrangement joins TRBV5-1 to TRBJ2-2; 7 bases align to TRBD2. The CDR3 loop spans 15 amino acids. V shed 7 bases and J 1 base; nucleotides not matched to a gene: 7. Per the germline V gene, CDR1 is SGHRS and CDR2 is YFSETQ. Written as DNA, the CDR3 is TGCGCCAGCTACCCTAGCGGAGAGAACACCGGGGAGCTGTTTTTT. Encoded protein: CASYPSGENTGELFF.

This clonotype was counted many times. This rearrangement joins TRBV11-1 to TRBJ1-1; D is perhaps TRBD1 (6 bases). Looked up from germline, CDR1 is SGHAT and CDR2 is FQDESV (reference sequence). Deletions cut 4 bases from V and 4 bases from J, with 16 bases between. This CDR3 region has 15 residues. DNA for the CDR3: TGTGCCAGCAGCTCGGGGGGCCTTTGGGGCACTGAAGCTTTCTTT. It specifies CASSSGGLWGTEAFF.

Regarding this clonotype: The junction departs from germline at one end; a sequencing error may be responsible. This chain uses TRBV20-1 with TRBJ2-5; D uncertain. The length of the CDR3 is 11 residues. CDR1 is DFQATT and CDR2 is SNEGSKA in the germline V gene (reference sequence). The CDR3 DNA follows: TGCAGTGCTAGAGGACCCCTCGGTCCTGACTTC. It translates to CSARGPLGPDF.

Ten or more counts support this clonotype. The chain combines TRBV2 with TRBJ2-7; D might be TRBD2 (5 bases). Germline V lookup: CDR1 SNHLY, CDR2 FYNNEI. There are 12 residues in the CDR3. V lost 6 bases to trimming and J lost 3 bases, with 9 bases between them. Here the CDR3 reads CASRASSYEQYF. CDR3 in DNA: TGTGCCAGCAGAGCTAGCAGCTACGAGCAGTACTTC.

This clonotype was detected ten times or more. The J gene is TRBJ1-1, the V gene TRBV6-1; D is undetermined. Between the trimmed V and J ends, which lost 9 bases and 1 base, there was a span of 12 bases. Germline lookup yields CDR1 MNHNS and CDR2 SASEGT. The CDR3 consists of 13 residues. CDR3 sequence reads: CASLREENTEAFF. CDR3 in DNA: TGTGCCAGTCTGAGGGAAGAGAACACTGAAGCTTTCTTT.

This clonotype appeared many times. The CDR3 reads CASSRTSGPSTDTQYF. The CDR3, as DNA: TGTGCCAGTAGCCGGACTAGCGGACCTAGCACAGATACGCAGTATTTT. The genes are TRBV19 and TRBJ2-3, with 10 nucleotides matching TRBD2. J was trimmed by 0 bases and V by 6 bases; bases with no gene match: 6. There are 16 residues in the CDR3. CDR1 and CDR2 (germline): LNHDA, SQIVND (reference sequence).

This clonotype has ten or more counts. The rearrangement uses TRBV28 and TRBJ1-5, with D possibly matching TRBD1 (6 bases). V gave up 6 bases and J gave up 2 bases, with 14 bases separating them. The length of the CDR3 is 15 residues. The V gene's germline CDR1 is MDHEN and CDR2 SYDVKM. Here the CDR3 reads CASRWGGGGNQPQHF. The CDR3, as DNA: TGTGCCAGCAGGTGGGGAGGGGGGGGCAATCAGCCCCAGCATTTT.

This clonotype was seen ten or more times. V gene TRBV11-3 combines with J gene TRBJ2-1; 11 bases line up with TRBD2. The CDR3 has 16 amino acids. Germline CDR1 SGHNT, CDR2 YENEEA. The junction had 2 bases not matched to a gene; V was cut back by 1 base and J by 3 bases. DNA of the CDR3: TGTGCCAGCAGCTTAGGGACTAGCGGGTTCTACAATGAGCAGTTCTTC. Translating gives CASSLGTSGFYNEQFF.

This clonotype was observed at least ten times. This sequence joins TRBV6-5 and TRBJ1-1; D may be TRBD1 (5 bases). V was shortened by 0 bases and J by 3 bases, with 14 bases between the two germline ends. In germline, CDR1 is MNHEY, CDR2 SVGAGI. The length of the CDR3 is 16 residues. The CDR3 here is CASSYSSGAADTEAFF. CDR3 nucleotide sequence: TGTGCCAGCAGTTACTCGAGTGGGGCGGCGGACACTGAAGCTTTCTTT.